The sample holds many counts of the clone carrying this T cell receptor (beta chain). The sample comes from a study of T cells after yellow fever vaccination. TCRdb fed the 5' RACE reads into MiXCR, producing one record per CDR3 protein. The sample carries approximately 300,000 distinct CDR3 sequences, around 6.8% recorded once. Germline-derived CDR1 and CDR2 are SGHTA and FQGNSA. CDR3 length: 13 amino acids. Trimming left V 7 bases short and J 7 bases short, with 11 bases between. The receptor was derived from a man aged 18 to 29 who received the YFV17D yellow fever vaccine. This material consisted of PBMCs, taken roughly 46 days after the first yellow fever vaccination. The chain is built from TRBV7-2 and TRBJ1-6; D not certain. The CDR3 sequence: CASTLDGNSPLHF. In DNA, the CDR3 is TGTGCCAGCACCCTAGACGGAAATTCACCCCTCCACTTT.